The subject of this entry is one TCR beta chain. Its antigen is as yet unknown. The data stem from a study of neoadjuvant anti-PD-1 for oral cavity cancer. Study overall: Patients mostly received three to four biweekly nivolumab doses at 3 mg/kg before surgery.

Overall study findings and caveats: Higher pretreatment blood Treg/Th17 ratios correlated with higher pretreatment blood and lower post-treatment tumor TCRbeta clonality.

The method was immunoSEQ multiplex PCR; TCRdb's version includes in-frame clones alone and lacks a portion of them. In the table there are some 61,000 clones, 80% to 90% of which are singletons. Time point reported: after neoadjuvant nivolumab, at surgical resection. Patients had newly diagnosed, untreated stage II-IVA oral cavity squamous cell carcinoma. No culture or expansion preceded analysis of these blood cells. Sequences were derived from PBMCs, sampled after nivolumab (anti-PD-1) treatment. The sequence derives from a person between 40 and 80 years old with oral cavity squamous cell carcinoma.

CDR3 nucleotides: TGTGCCAGCAGTTCCGAGGCCCAGGGCTACGAGCAGTACTTC. Its protein is CASSSEAQGYEQYF. The chain combines TRBV6-5 with TRBJ2-7, with D possibly being TRBD1 (5 bases). The V gene lost 4 bases and the J gene lost 3 bases, with 13 bases spanning the gap. The CDR3 contains 14 residues. The germline CDR1 and CDR2 sequences are MNHEY and SVGAGI.